The 30 T cell receptor beta chains reported below all come from one sample, sequenced in a study of blood T cell repertoires in COVID-19. Assay used: immunoSEQ multiplex PCR; TCRdb lists only in-frame clones, some missing. The sample holds roughly 220,000 clones; roughly four fifths are singletons and the top ten take roughly 8%. Sequenced: peripheral blood. The receptor source for this set is a woman over 75 with COVID-19, enrolled during active disease.

This clone turned up a few times. The V call is TRBV3-1 (or the pseudogene TRBV3-2), the J call TRBJ2-5; TRBD2 agrees at 8 bases. V shed 5 bases and J 10 bases; nucleotides not matched to a gene: 12. Germline V gene lookup returns CDR1 LGHDT and CDR2 YNNKEL (reference sequence). The CDR3 totals 14 residues. Here the CDR3 reads CASSFPGLGGIQYF. DNA for the CDR3: TGTGCCAGCAGCTTCCCGGGACTAGGAGGCATCCAGTACTTC.

The rearrangement uses TRBV29-1 and TRBJ2-3; D is unclear. There are 13 residues in the CDR3. The germline V and J ends were trimmed by 6 bases and 5 bases, with 15 bases remaining between them. Germline V gives CDR1 SQVTM, CDR2 ANQGSEA. The DNA of the CDR3 is TGCAGCGTAAGTTCCCTCCAACAAGATACGCAGTATTTT. Encoded protein: CSVSSLQQDTQYF.

The gene calls are TRBV12-3 or TRBV12-4 and TRBJ1-3; the D is unclear. The CDR3 loop spans 13 amino acids. Trimming took 6 bases from V and 0 from J, leaving 6 bases between them. CDR3 sequence: CASRRLSGNTIYF. The CDR3 coding sequence is TGTGCCAGCAGAAGACTCTCTGGAAACACCATATATTTT.

Only one count was recorded for this clone. The chain links TRBV7-2 to TRBJ2-3; 8 bases are shared with TRBD2. Looked up from germline, CDR1 is SGHTA and CDR2 is FQGNSA. The CDR3 totals 15 residues. V shed 3 bases and J 7 bases; nucleotides not matched to a gene: 9. Here the CDR3 DNA reads TGTGCCAGCAGCTTCAGCGGGAGAGTTGGAAATACGCAGTATTTT. It encodes CASSFSGRVGNTQYF. Combining the CDR3 with reference TRBV7-2 and TRBJ2-3 gives the whole variable domain GAGVSQSPSNKVTEKGKDVELRCDPISGHTALYWYRQSLGQGLEFLIYFQGNSAPDKSGLPSDRFSAERTGGSVSTLTIQRTQQEDSAVYLCASSFSGRVGNTQYFGPGTRLTVL.

The rearrangement joins TRBV28 to TRBJ1-6; no reliable D call. Germline CDR1 is MDHEN and CDR2 is SYDVKM. The V end lost 6 bases, the J end lost 9 bases, and 9 bases lay between the germline ends. CDR3 length equals 12 residues. The CDR3 spells CASRLMSSPLHF. The DNA of the CDR3 is TGTGCCAGCAGGCTTATGAGTTCACCCCTCCACTTT.

This clone was counted once. The CDR3, as DNA: TGTGCCAGCAGTCCTCAGGGATCCAACTCACCCCTCCACTTT. Its translation is CASSPQGSNSPLHF. V is TRBV16 and J is TRBJ1-6, with D perhaps TRBD1 (5 bases). Germline V gene lookup returns CDR1 KGHSY and CDR2 FQNENV. V dropped 6 bases and J dropped 10 bases, with 16 bases sitting between them. The CDR3 is 14 residues long.

The chain recombines TRBV5-1 with TRBJ2-1, with TRBD2 matching over 12 bases. Trimming at V came to 3 bases and at J to 6 bases, leaving 4 bases not matched to a gene. The CDR3 is 15 amino acids. Germline-derived CDR1 and CDR2 are SGHRS and YFSETQ. The CDR3 DNA reads TGCGCCAGCAGCTCCGAGACTAGCGGGAGCAATGAGCAGTTCTTC. It specifies CASSSETSGSNEQFF.

The V gene is TRBV4-1, the J gene TRBJ2-7; D unclear. From germline, CDR1 is MGHRA and CDR2 YSYEKL. V lost 0 bases and J 9 bases, leaving 9 bases between the germline ends. The CDR3 is 12 amino acids. CDR3 protein: CASSQEVGAQYF. In nucleotides, the CDR3 is TGCGCCAGCAGCCAAGAAGTAGGAGCGCAGTACTTC.

V usage is TRBV4-1 and J usage is TRBJ1-5; no firm D call. Trimming pared 0 bases from V and 15 bases from J, leaving 21 bases between. The germline V gene encodes CDR1 MGHRA and CDR2 YSYEKL. CDR3 length: 15 amino acids. In nucleotides, the CDR3 is TGCGCCAGCAGCCAAGACGTACACGGCCCGCGGATCTTGCATTTT. It encodes CASSQDVHGPRILHF.

The chain links TRBV2 to TRBJ2-2; TRBD2 is a possible D gene (7 bases). The CDR3 spans 15 residues. V gave up 1 base and J gave up 6 bases, with 12 bases separating them. Germline-derived CDR1 and CDR2 are SNHLY and FYNNEI. The CDR3 loop is CASSEEGGIPGELFF. CDR3 nucleotides: TGTGCCAGCAGTGAAGAGGGGGGGATTCCCGGGGAGCTGTTTTTT.

There are a few counts of this clone. The rearrangement links TRBV6-5 to TRBJ2-6; tentative D call: TRBD1 (6 bases). The CDR3 totals 16 residues. V was cut by 4 bases and J by 1 base, with 11 bases left in between. The germline CDR1 and CDR2 sequences are MNHEY and SVGAGI. This chain's CDR3 is CASSSTGNSGANVLTF. DNA for the CDR3: TGTGCCAGCAGTTCCACAGGGAATTCTGGGGCCAACGTCCTGACTTTC.

The chain couples TRBV5-1 to TRBJ2-7; D remains ambiguous. Germline CDR1 and CDR2: SGHRS and YFSETQ. This CDR3 is 13 amino acids long. V was trimmed by 0 bases and J by 4 bases, leaving 8 bases between them. DNA for the CDR3: TGCGCCAGCAGCTTGGTTGGGCTTTACGAGCAGTACTTC. Residues: CASSLVGLYEQYF.

In this sample, this clone turned up once. CDR3 DNA: TGCAGTGCTAGTGGGGAAGCGGGATCGGAAGAGACCCAGTACTTC. It codes for CSASGEAGSEETQYF. V and J are TRBV20-1 and TRBJ2-5; TRBD2 aligns across 7 bases. The trim removed 3 bases at V and 3 bases at J, leaving 10 bases unmatched. Germline V lookup: CDR1 DFQATT, CDR2 SNEGSKA (reference sequence). CDR3 length equals 15 residues.

V is TRBV7-9 and J is TRBJ2-5; D might be TRBD2 (6 bases). The length of the CDR3 is 15 residues. Trimming took 5 bases from V and 2 from J, leaving 15 bases between them. CDR1 SEHNR and CDR2 FQNEAQ come from the germline V gene (reference sequence). CDR3 DNA sequence: TGTGCCAGCAGCCGGACTACGGGGCATCAAGAGACCCAGTACTTC. The encoded protein is CASSRTTGHQETQYF.

This clone was counted once. The gene calls are TRBV3-1 (or the pseudogene TRBV3-2) and TRBJ2-2; TRBD2 agrees at 11 bases. After removal of 3 bases from V and 1 base from J, the junction contained 4 bases not matched to a gene. The CDR3 consists of 17 residues. Germline V lookup: CDR1 LGHDT, CDR2 YNNKEL (reference sequence). CDR3 region: CASSHYGTSGNTGELFF. In DNA, the CDR3 is TGTGCCAGCAGCCATTACGGGACTAGCGGGAACACCGGGGAGCTGTTTTTT.

This sequence joins TRBV5-5 and TRBJ2-7; the D gene is possibly TRBD1 (5 bases). Germline V gene sequence: CDR1 SGHKS, CDR2 YYEKEE (reference sequence). V was trimmed by 0 bases and J by 2 bases, leaving 12 bases between them. The CDR3 contains 15 residues. This CDR3 reads CASSLGQGFAYEQYF. The DNA for the CDR3 is TGTGCCAGCAGCTTGGGGCAGGGATTTGCCTACGAGCAGTACTTC.

This clone occurred a few times. This chain connects TRBV9 to TRBJ2-4; 11 bases line up with TRBD1. The CDR3 is 14 amino acids. Looked up from germline, CDR1 is SGDLS and CDR2 is YYNGEE. The ends lost 3 bases at V and 6 bases at J; junction bases unmatched: 2. CDR3 bases: TGTGCCAGCAGCGCAGGGACAGGGGGAAACATTCAGTACTTC. This sequence encodes CASSAGTGGNIQYF.

Comment on this clone: The sample contains more than one DNA sequence encoding this CDR3. The rearrangement joins TRBV18 to TRBJ2-7, with 7 bases lining up with TRBD2. The trim removed 6 bases at V and 2 bases at J, leaving 4 bases unmatched. There are 13 residues in the CDR3. Germline loops: CDR1 KGHSH, CDR2 LQKENI. CDR3 DNA: TGTGCCAGCTCGCCTAGCGGAGCCTACGAGCAGTACTTC. Translated, it gives CASSPSGAYEQYF.

The gene calls are TRBV20-1 and TRBJ2-1, with D possibly matching TRBD2 (6 bases). V gave up 3 bases and J gave up 8 bases, with 20 bases separating them. Germline V gene lookup returns CDR1 DFQATT and CDR2 SNEGSKA (reference sequence). The CDR3 contains 15 residues. CDR3 in DNA: TGCAGTGCTAGTGGCTCGGCGGAGGGGAAAGATGAGCAGTTCTTC. Translating gives CSASGSAEGKDEQFF.

This sequence joins TRBV19 and TRBJ1-5, with 9 bases matching TRBD1. Per germline, CDR1 LNHDA and CDR2 SQIVND (reference sequence). This CDR3 is built from 16 residues. Trimming at V came to 3 bases and at J to 2 bases, leaving 5 bases not matched to a gene. CDR3 residues: CASSMGQGGGNQPQHF. The CDR3 DNA reads TGTGCCAGTAGTATGGGACAGGGAGGCGGCAATCAGCCCCAGCATTTT.

The chain couples TRBV19 to TRBJ1-2, with D unclear. CDR1 is LNHDA and CDR2 is SQIVND in the germline V gene (reference sequence). V lost 7 bases and J lost 3, with 9 bases in between. The CDR3 has 12 residues. The chain's CDR3 is CASTMGYYGYTF. The CDR3 DNA follows: TGTGCCAGTACTATGGGCTACTATGGCTACACCTTC.

The table lists this clone with a count of one. The V gene is TRBV18, the J gene TRBJ2-7; D perhaps matches TRBD2 (5 bases). Germline CDR1 reads KGHSH; CDR2 reads LQKENI. Trimming pared 2 bases from V and 3 bases from J, leaving 8 bases between. There are 13 residues in the CDR3. CDR3 nucleotide sequence: TGTGCCAGCTCACCAAACGGGAACTACGAGCAGTACTTC. Amino acids: CASSPNGNYEQYF.

The genes are TRBV6-6 and TRBJ1-1, with D possibly being TRBD1 (5 bases). Trimming cost V 2 bases and J 3 bases, with 10 bases left between them. The germline V gene has CDR1 MNHNY and CDR2 SVGAGI (reference sequence). CDR3 size: 14 residues. CDR3 sequence (DNA): TGTGCCAGCAGTTACGTCGGGGGGGACACTGAAGCTTTCTTT. Its protein is CASSYVGGDTEAFF.

This chain connects TRBV5-1 to TRBJ2-1, with D perhaps TRBD2 (6 bases). CDR3 length: 14 amino acids. CDR1 and CDR2 from the germline V gene are SGHRS and YFSETQ. V gave up 3 bases and J gave up 3 bases, with 10 bases separating them. The CDR3 DNA is TGCGCCAGCAGCTCCGCAGCGGGCTACAATGAGCAGTTCTTC. This sequence encodes CASSSAAGYNEQFF.

The V call is TRBV28, the J call TRBJ1-2, with D maybe TRBD1 (5 bases). The CDR3 is 14 amino acids. Germline loops: CDR1 MDHEN, CDR2 SYDVKM. V was clipped by 3 bases and J by 4 bases, with 12 bases between them. CDR3 residues: CASSFDRTGYGYTF. The DNA for the CDR3 is TGTGCCAGCAGTTTCGACAGAACGGGCTATGGCTACACCTTC.

Details on this clone: Distinct nucleotide sequences in the sample also encode this CDR3. The chain links TRBV24-1 to TRBJ2-3; the D is unclear. V gave up 4 bases and J gave up 1 base, with 8 bases separating them. This CDR3 region has 14 residues. Germline CDR1 and CDR2: KGHDR and SFDVKD. Written as DNA, the CDR3 is TGTGCCACCAGTGACCCGGGTGGCACAGATACGCAGTATTTT. Translating gives CATSDPGGTDTQYF.

The rearrangement links TRBV11-3 to TRBJ1-1; 7 positions match TRBD1. The V gene end was trimmed by 2 bases and the J gene end by 11 bases; junction bases not matched to a gene: 5. Germline values: CDR1 SGHNT, CDR2 YENEEA. The CDR3 sequence is 12 residues long. The chain's CDR3 is CASSLQGGEAFF. The DNA for the CDR3 is TGTGCCAGCAGCTTACAGGGGGGCGAGGCTTTCTTT. Full variable domain (remainder filled in from reference TRBV11-3 and TRBJ1-1): EAGVVQSPRYKIIEKKQPVAFWCNPISGHNTLYWYLQNLGQGPELLIRYENEEAVDDSQLPKDRFSAERLKGVDSTLKIQPAELGDSAVYLCASSLQGGEAFFGQGTRLTVV.

The chain recombines TRBV18 with TRBJ2-2, with a tentative D call TRBD1 (5 bases). The ends were cut back, 3 bases at V and 3 bases at J, with 11 bases in the middle. CDR1 and CDR2 from the germline V gene are KGHSH and LQKENI. This CDR3 region has 15 residues. This CDR3 is CASSPNTGDTGELFF. The CDR3 DNA follows: TGTGCCAGCTCACCCAATACAGGAGACACCGGGGAGCTGTTTTTT.

This clone was recorded only once. This chain links TRBV7-2 with TRBJ1-4; D unclear. Germline V gene sequence: CDR1 SGHTA, CDR2 FQGNSA. The CDR3 is 17 amino acids. The V end was cut by 0 bases, the J end by 0 bases, with 11 bases between. The CDR3 is CASSLARGNPTNEKLFF. CDR3 bases: TGTGCCAGCAGCTTAGCTCGGGGTAACCCAACTAATGAAAAACTGTTTTTT.

The chain links TRBV6-1 to TRBJ2-1, with 8 positions matching TRBD2. J gave up 4 bases and V 4 bases, and 9 bases lay outside the gene matches. CDR3 length equals 16 residues. From germline, CDR1 is MNHNS and CDR2 SASEGT. The CDR3 bases are TGTGCCAGCAGTGTGGCGACTAGCGCTTTATACAATGAGCAGTTCTTC. It yields the protein CASSVATSALYNEQFF.